A selection of T cell receptor beta chains follows, all from one sample in a study of T cell repertoires in cytomegalovirus infection. TCRdb redid the calling of the reads with MiXCR, one entry per CDR3 protein. Among 150,000 or so distinct CDR3 sequences listed, 32% were seen once. Their antigen targets remain unknown. Source: CD8+ T cells from cultured PBMCs, taken from culture after CMV antigen stimulation. All receptors come from a human donor in good health (CMV status not recorded). Some clones in this sample may be carry-over from other donors' samples. Each CDR3 is given with its conserved first and last residue.

v_call: TRBV5-4
cdr3_aa: CASSLEGRAQGLNTEAFF

v_call: TRBV7-8
cdr3_aa: CASSLGASGFGQGETQYF

v_call: TRBV7-9
cdr3_aa: CASSYGGSGNTIYF

v_call: TRBV5-8
cdr3_aa: CASSLDEMGQGVPEHF

v_call: TRBV18
cdr3_aa: CASSPLRQGAQGGELFF

v_call: TRBV2
cdr3_aa: CASSPGRFYNEQFF

v_call: TRBV7-8
cdr3_aa: CASSLAGRDRGLKETQYF

v_call: TRBV6-1
cdr3_aa: CASSEWWGDQPQHF

v_call: TRBV9
cdr3_aa: CASSVELAGVTDTQYF

v_call: TRBV6-1
cdr3_aa: CASRDRESNTEAFF

v_call: TRBV20-1
cdr3_aa: CSAHPRGTKASTQETQYF

v_call: TRBV11-1
cdr3_aa: CASSLARGQPLYEQYF

v_call: TRBV7-9
cdr3_aa: CASRHPSDNEQFF

v_call: TRBV27
cdr3_aa: CASSLTGGPYNEQFF

v_call: TRBV4-1
cdr3_aa: CASSQGFLNGYGYTF

v_call: TRBV11-1
cdr3_aa: CASSLGVRSVGRRQETQYF

v_call: TRBV14
cdr3_aa: CASSPGLYEQYF

v_call: TRBV9
cdr3_aa: CASSEETGSNTGELFF

v_call: TRBV20-1
cdr3_aa: CSARVEGRVEGYTF

v_call: TRBV4-1
cdr3_aa: CASSQRTGGVENIQYF

v_call: TRBV7-9
cdr3_aa: CASSLAKRGDYEQYF

v_call: TRBV27
cdr3_aa: CASSDAGTASYNEQFF

v_call: TRBV7-2
cdr3_aa: CASSLTTDYGYTF

v_call: TRBV28
cdr3_aa: CASSPLERGQYF

v_call: TRBV7-8
cdr3_aa: CASSSSGQGSEAFF

v_call: TRBV27
cdr3_aa: CASSLLAETYNEQFF